A single sample gave rise to the 8 T cell receptor beta chains below, sequenced in a study of blood T cell repertoires in COVID-19 (TCRdb year 2020). The library was prepared using the immunoSEQ multiplex PCR assay. TCRdb retrieved this table from immuneACCESS and kept in-frame rearrangements only. Not all clones are present; in checked studies, unresolved V genes account for under half, and no reason is known for the remainder. The sample profile shows 100,000 to 110,000 clones; around 81% of them were found once. Together, the top ten hold over 10% of the sample. The sequencing input was peripheral blood. The receptors shown here come from a man between 45 and 60 years old with active or convalescent COVID-19.

This clone was observed a few times. The V gene is TRBV10-3, the J gene TRBJ2-1; D is perhaps TRBD2 (5 bases). The germline CDR1 and CDR2 sequences are ENHRY and SYGVKD. The CDR3 runs 14 residues. Deletions cut 6 bases from V and 6 bases from J, with 15 bases between. CDR3 region: CAISEDSASNEQFF. In nucleotides, the CDR3 is TGTGCCATCAGCGAGGACTCGGCGTCCAATGAGCAGTTCTTC.

V is TRBV15 and J is TRBJ2-5; TRBD1 aligns across 8 bases. V gave up 2 bases and J gave up 5 bases; unmatched junction bases: 13. CDR3 size: 17 residues. Looked up from germline, CDR1 is LNHNV and CDR2 is YYDKDF (reference sequence). CDR3 nucleotide sequence: TGTGCCACCAGCAGATACAACGGACAGGGATTTTTCGAGACCCAGTACTTC. It specifies CATSRYNGQGFFETQYF.

This clone was seen only once. This chain links TRBV28 with TRBJ1-4, with D maybe TRBD1 (5 bases). V was clipped by 1 base and J by 12 bases, with 9 bases between them. The CDR3 totals 12 residues. Germline loops: CDR1 MDHEN, CDR2 SYDVKM. The CDR3 DNA is TGTGCCAGCAGTTTATTAGGGGAAGAACTGTTTTTT. Translation: CASSLLGEELFF. The whole variable domain, filled in from reference TRBV28 and TRBJ1-4, reads DVKVTQSSRYLVKRTGEKVFLECVQDMDHENMFWYRQDPGLGLRLIYFSYDVKMKEKGDIPEGYSVSREKKERFSLILESASTNQTSMYLCASSLLGEELFFGSGTQLSVL.

This rearrangement joins TRBV27 to TRBJ2-5, with 7 bases identical to TRBD1. The ends lost 8 bases at V and 1 base at J; junction bases unmatched: 4. The CDR3 runs 13 residues. Germline assignment: CDR1 MNHEY and CDR2 SMNVEV (reference sequence). Here the CDR3 DNA reads TGTGCCAGCCGGGACAGAGCCCAAGAGACCCAGTACTTC. Protein sequence: CASRDRAQETQYF.

This chain links TRBV28 with TRBJ1-5; TRBD1 is a possible D gene (5 bases). Trimming left V 5 bases short and J 6 bases short, with 11 bases between. The CDR3 is 13 residues long. Germline assignment: CDR1 MDHEN and CDR2 SYDVKM. CDR3 region: CASSPDRLQPQHF. DNA for the CDR3: TGTGCCAGCAGTCCTGACAGACTTCAGCCCCAGCATTTT.

The gene calls are TRBV27 and TRBJ2-1; 7 nucleotides match TRBD2. Germline V gene lookup returns CDR1 MNHEY and CDR2 SMNVEV (reference sequence). The CDR3 extends over 22 amino acids. The V gene end was trimmed by 2 bases and the J gene end by 1 base; junction bases not matched to a gene: 23. As DNA, the CDR3 is TGTGCCAGCAGTTTACGTCTCGATTGGTTGACTAGCAACCCTTTATCCTACAATGAGCAGTTCTTC. Protein sequence: CASSLRLDWLTSNPLSYNEQFF.

The gene calls are TRBV6-5 and TRBJ2-3; TRBD2 matches 9 bases. CDR3 length: 15 amino acids. With V trimmed by 7 bases and J by 2 bases, 7 bases remained unmatched. Germline values: CDR1 MNHEY, CDR2 SVGAGI. The CDR3 nucleotides are TGTGCCAGCACCCGCGCGGGAGGGCCCACAGATACGCAGTATTTT. This translates into CASTRAGGPTDTQYF.

This rearrangement joins TRBV19 to TRBJ1-4; a possible D gene is TRBD1 (5 bases). V shed 3 bases and J shed 8 bases, with 10 bases lying between them. The germline V gene has CDR1 LNHDA and CDR2 SQIVND (reference sequence). This CDR3 has 13 residues. CDR3 sequence reads: CASSIDSNEKLFF. The CDR3 DNA reads TGTGCCAGTAGTATCGACAGTAACGAAAAACTGTTTTTT. The variable domain in full, completed from reference TRBV19 and TRBJ1-4, reads DGGITQSPKYLFRKEGQNVTLSCEQNLNHDAMYWYRQDPGQGLRLIYYSQIVNDFQKGDIAEGYSVSREKKESFPLTVTSAQKNPTAFYLCASSIDSNEKLFFGSGTQLSVL.